The rows below give T cell receptor beta chains drawn from one sample of a study of blood T cell repertoires in COVID-19. Sequenced by immunoSEQ multiplex PCR; TCRdb stores in-frame clones only, minus some. The sample records approximately 260,000 clones, 80% to 85% being singletons. The sequenced sample was peripheral blood. The receptor source for this set is a woman aged 55-69 years with active or convalescent COVID-19. CDR3s include the opening cysteine and the closing phenylalanine or tryptophan. D genes are given only for firm matches. Where a row states a size, it is once, few, many or the class of an expanded clone; other rows omit it.

CASSGQGAYEQYF	TGTGCCAGCTCGGGGCAGGGGGCCTACGAGCAGTACTTC	TRBD1	TRBV9	TRBJ2-7	many
CASSQDKVDREVHEQYF	TGTGCCAGCAGCCAAGATAAGGTGGACAGGGAGGTGCACGAGCAGTACTTC	TRBD1	TRBV14	TRBJ2-7	NA
CASSSSGGSNQPQHF	TGTGCCAGTAGTTCCTCGGGGGGAAGCAATCAGCCCCAGCATTTT	NA	TRBV19	TRBJ1-5	NA
CASSPTGVFYGYTF	TGTGCCAGTAGTCCGACAGGGGTCTTCTATGGCTACACCTTC	TRBD1	TRBV19	TRBJ1-2	NA
CASSQGRLRQPTSNYGYTF	TGTGCCAGCAGCCAAGGAAGACTAAGGCAGCCAACCTCTAACTATGGCTACACCTTC	NA	TRBV14	TRBJ1-2	few
CASSTGSYNEQFF	TGCGCCAGCTCGACAGGCTCCTACAATGAGCAGTTCTTC	NA	TRBV10-1	TRBJ2-1	once
CASSSPGTGGIGEAFF	TGTGCCAGCAGCTCTCCCGGGACAGGGGGTATTGGTGAAGCTTTCTTT	NA	TRBV21-1	TRBJ1-1	NA
CASRFRDRGVGAFF	TGTGCCAGCAGATTCCGGGACAGGGGAGTAGGGGCTTTCTTT	TRBD1	TRBV2	TRBJ1-1	NA
CAISQGAKGNQPQHF	TGTGCCATCAGTCAGGGGGCGAAAGGCAATCAGCCCCAGCATTTT	TRBD1	TRBV10-3	TRBJ1-5	NA
CASIFDFTYGYTF	TGTGCCAGCATTTTTGACTTTACCTATGGCTACACCTTC	NA	TRBV6-5	TRBJ1-2	NA
CASSVDRWTVRMNTEAFF	TGTGCCAGCAGTGTTGATCGATGGACAGTAAGAATGAACACTGAAGCTTTCTTT	NA	TRBV2	TRBJ1-1	NA
CASSPRTGVFNEQFF	TGTGCCAGCAGCCCCCGGACAGGGGTATTCAATGAGCAGTTCTTC	TRBD1	TRBV9	TRBJ2-1	many
CASSPLTGGSYNSPLHF	TGTGCCAGCAGTCCCCTTACAGGGGGCTCCTATAATTCACCCCTCCACTTT	TRBD1	TRBV6-6	TRBJ1-6	NA
CASSKDRDRATGELFF	TGTGCCAGTAGTAAGGACCGGGACAGGGCCACCGGGGAGCTGTTTTTT	TRBD1	TRBV19	TRBJ2-2	NA
CASSLGTGLEGTEAFF	TGTGCCAGCAGCTTGGGGACAGGCCTGGAGGGGACTGAAGCTTTCTTT	TRBD1	TRBV7-2	TRBJ1-1	NA
CAFRGNSPLHF	TGTGCCTTCAGGGGTAATTCACCCCTCCACTTT	NA	TRBV30	TRBJ1-6	NA
CASSQGGIAGKYEQYF	TGCGCCAGCAGCCAAGGTGGGATAGCGGGGAAATACGAGCAGTACTTC	TRBD2	TRBV4-1	TRBJ2-7	NA
CASSLASRGLNTEAFF	TGCGCCAGCAGCTTGGCTTCCAGGGGCCTGAACACTGAAGCTTTCTTT	NA	TRBV5-1	TRBJ1-1	NA
CATSRDTGEQYF	TGTGCCACCAGCAGAGATACGGGAGAGCAGTACTTC	NA	TRBV15	TRBJ2-7	NA
CASSYTRGQGAYEQYF	TGTGCCAGCAGTTACACACGGGGACAGGGGGCCTACGAGCAGTACTTC	TRBD1	TRBV6-6	TRBJ2-7	once
CASSLAGGVTYEQYF	TGTGCCAGCAGCTTAGCGGGAGGGGTGACCTACGAGCAGTACTTC	TRBD2	TRBV11-2	TRBJ2-7	NA
CASSIGGTTGNTIYF	TGTGCCAGTAGTATAGGAGGGACTACGGGAAACACCATATATTTT	NA	TRBV19	TRBJ1-3	NA
CASSSGLTEYNEQFF	TGTGCCAGCAGCTCTGGACTAACCGAATACAATGAGCAGTTCTTC	NA	TRBV7-8	TRBJ2-1	NA
CASSSASGATDTQYF	TGTGCCAGCAGCTCGGCTAGCGGGGCCACAGATACGCAGTATTTT	TRBD2	TRBV7-9	TRBJ2-3	NA
CASSLASQGHTEAFF	TGTGCCAGCAGCTTAGCCTCACAGGGGCACACTGAAGCTTTCTTT	TRBD1	TRBV7-8	TRBJ1-1	NA
CASSNTHGYTF	TGTGCCAGCAGCAACACCCATGGCTACACCTTC	NA	TRBV6-5	TRBJ1-2	NA
CASSYSVQGNSPLHF	TGTGCCAGCAGTTACTCGGTACAGGGGAATTCACCCCTCCACTTT	TRBD1	TRBV6-6	TRBJ1-6	NA
CSVGTGANYGYTF	TGCAGCGTTGGGACAGGAGCTAACTATGGCTACACCTTC	TRBD1	TRBV29-1	TRBJ1-2	NA
CAWSPWTGSNYGYTF	TGTGCCTGGAGTCCCTGGACAGGGTCTAACTATGGCTACACCTTC	TRBD1	TRBV30	TRBJ1-2	NA
CASSQRLAGESTDTQYF	TGCGCCAGCAGCCAGAGACTAGCGGGGGAGAGCACAGATACGCAGTATTTT	TRBD2	TRBV4-1	TRBJ2-3	few
CASSWGGNTEAFF	TGTGCCAGCAGTTGGGGAGGGAACACTGAAGCTTTCTTT	NA	TRBV6-2/TRBV6-3	TRBJ1-1	NA
CASRLTSSEQYF	TGTGCCAGCAGACTGACTAGTAGCGAGCAGTACTTC	NA	TRBV27	TRBJ2-7	NA
CASSPGTYNSPLHF	TGTGCCAGCAGCCCGGGAACCTATAATTCACCCCTCCACTTT	NA	TRBV27	TRBJ1-6	NA
CASRDSSGNTIYF	TGTGCCAGCAGGGACAGCTCTGGAAACACCATATATTTT	NA	TRBV2	TRBJ1-3	NA
CASSLGASGGYEQYF	TGTGCCAGCAGCTTAGGGGCTAGCGGGGGTTACGAGCAGTACTTC	TRBD2	TRBV7-2	TRBJ2-7	NA
CASSLSSGAYNEQFF	TGTGCCAGCAGCTTATCAAGCGGCGCTTACAATGAGCAGTTCTTC	NA	TRBV7-2	TRBJ2-1	NA
CASSLISGGTDTQYF	TGTGCCAGCAGCTTAATTAGCGGTGGCACAGATACGCAGTATTTT	NA	TRBV7-2	TRBJ2-3	NA